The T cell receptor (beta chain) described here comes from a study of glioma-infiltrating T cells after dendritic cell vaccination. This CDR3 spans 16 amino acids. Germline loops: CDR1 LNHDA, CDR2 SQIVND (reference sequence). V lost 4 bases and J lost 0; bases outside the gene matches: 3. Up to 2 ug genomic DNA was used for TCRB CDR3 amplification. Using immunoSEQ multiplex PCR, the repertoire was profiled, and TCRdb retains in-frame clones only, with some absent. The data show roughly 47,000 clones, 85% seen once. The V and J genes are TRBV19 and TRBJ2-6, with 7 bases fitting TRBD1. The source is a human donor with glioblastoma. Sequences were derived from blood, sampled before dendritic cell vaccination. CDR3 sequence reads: CASSRGQASGANVLTF. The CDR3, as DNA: TGTGCCAGTAGTAGAGGACAGGCCTCTGGGGCCAACGTCCTGACTTTC. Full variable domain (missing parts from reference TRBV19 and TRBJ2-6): DGGITQSPKYLFRKEGQNVTLSCEQNLNHDAMYWYRQDPGQGLRLIYYSQIVNDFQKGDIAEGYSVSREKKESFPLTVTSAQKNPTAFYLCASSRGQASGANVLTFGAGSRLTVL.